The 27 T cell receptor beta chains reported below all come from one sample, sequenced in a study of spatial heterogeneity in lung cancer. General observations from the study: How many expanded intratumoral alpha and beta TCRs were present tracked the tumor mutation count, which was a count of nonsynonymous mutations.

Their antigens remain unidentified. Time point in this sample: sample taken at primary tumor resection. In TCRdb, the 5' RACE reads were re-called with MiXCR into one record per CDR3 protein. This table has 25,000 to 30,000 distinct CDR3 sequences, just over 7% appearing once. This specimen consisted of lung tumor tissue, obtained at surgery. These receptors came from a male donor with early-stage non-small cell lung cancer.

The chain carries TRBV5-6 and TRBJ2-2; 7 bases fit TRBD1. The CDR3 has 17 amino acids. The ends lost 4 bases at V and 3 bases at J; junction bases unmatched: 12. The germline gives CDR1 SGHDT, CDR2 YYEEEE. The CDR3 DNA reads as TGTGCCAGCAGCCCCCGACCCGGCAGGGGGTACACCGGGGAGCTGTTTTTT. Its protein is CASSPRPGRGYTGELFF.

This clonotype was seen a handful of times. The CDR3 DNA is TGTGCCAGCAGCCACAGACAGAATGGCTACGAGCAGTACTTC. Amino acids: CASSHRQNGYEQYF. The rearrangement joins TRBV6-5 to TRBJ2-7, with a possible D match to TRBD1 (5 bases). CDR3 length equals 14 residues. From germline, CDR1 is MNHEY and CDR2 SVGAGI. With 6 bases removed from V and 3 bases from J, the gap between germline ends came to 15 bases.

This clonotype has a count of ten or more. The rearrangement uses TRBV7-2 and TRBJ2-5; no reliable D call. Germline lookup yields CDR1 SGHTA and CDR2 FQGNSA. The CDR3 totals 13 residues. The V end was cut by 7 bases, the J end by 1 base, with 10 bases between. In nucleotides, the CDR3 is TGTGCCAGCACCCAGAAGAGCCAAGAGACCCAGTACTTC. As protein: CASTQKSQETQYF.

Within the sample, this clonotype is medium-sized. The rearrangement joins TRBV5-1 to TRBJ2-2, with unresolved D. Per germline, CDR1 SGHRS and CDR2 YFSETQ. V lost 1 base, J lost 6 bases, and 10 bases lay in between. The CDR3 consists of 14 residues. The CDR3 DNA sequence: TGCGCCAGCAGCTTGCAAGGGATGCCCGGGGAGCTGTTTTTT. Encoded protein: CASSLQGMPGELFF.

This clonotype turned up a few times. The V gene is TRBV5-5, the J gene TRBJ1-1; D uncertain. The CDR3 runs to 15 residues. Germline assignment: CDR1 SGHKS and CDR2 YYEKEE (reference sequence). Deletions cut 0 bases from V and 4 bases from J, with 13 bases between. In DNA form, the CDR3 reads TGTGCCAGCAGCTTGGAATGGCCCCTGGGCACTGAAGCTTTCTTT. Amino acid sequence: CASSLEWPLGTEAFF.

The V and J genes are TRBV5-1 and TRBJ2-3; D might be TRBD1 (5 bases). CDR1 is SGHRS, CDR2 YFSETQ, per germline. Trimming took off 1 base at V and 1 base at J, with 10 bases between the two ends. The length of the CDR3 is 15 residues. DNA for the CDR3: TGCGCCAGCAGCTTGTATGGGGCTGGCACAGATACGCAGTATTTT. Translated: CASSLYGAGTDTQYF.

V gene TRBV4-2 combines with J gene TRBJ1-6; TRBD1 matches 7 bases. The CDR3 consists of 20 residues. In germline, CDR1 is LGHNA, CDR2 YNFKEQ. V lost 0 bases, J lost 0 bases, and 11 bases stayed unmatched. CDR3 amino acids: CASSQEAGGGGYSYNSPLHF. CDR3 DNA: TGTGCCAGCAGCCAAGAGGCAGGGGGTGGGGGATACTCCTATAATTCACCCCTCCACTTT.

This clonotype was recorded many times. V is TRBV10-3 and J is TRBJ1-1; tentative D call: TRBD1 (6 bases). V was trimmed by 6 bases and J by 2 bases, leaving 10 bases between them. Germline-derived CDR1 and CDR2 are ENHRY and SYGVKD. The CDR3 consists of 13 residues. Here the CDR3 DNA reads TGTGCCATCAGATTACAGGGAAACACTGAAGCTTTCTTT. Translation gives CAIRLQGNTEAFF.

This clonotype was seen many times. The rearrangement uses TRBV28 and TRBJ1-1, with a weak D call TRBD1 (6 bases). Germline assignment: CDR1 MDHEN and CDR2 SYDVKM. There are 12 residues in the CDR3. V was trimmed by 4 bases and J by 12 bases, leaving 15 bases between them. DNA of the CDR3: TGTGCCAGCAGTTCGCAGGGGACTGAGACTTTCTTT. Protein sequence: CASSSQGTETFF.

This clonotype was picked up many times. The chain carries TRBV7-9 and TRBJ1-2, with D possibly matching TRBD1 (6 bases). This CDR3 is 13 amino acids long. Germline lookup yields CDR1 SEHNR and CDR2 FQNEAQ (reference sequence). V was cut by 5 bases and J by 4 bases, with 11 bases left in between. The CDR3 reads CASSTWDTYGYTF. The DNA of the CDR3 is TGTGCCAGCAGCACGTGGGACACCTATGGCTACACCTTC.

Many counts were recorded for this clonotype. CDR3 residues: CSANGGGYEQYF. CDR3 sequence (DNA): TGCAGTGCTAACGGGGGGGGCTACGAGCAGTACTTC. This chain connects TRBV20-1 to TRBJ2-7; 8 positions match TRBD2. Per germline, CDR1 DFQATT and CDR2 SNEGSKA (reference sequence). Trimming took 4 bases from V and 3 from J; bases not matched to a gene: 2. The CDR3 loop spans 12 amino acids.

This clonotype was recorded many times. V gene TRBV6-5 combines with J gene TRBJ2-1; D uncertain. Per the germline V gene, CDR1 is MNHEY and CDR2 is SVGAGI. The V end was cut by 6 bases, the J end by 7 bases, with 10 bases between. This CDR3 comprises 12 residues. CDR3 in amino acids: CASSSGWNEQFF. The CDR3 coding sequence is TGTGCCAGCAGCTCGGGTTGGAATGAGCAGTTCTTC.

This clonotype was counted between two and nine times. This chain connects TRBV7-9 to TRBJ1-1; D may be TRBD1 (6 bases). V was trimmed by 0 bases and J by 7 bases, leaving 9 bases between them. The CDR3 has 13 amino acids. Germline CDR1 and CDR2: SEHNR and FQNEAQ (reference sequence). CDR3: CASSLAGGNEAFF. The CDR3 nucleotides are TGTGCCAGCAGCTTAGCAGGGGGAAATGAAGCTTTCTTT.

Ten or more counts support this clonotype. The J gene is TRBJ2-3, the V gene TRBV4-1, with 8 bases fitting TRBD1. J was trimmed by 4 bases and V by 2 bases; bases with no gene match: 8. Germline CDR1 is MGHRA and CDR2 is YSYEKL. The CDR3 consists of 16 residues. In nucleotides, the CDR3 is TGCGCCAGCAGCCAATTCGGACAGGGAGTAGCAGATACGCAGTATTTT. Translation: CASSQFGQGVADTQYF.

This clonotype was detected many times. CDR3 region: CASSQDTNSETQYF. The DNA of the CDR3 is TGTGCCAGCAGCCAAGATACGAATTCGGAGACCCAGTACTTC. This chain joins TRBV3-1 and TRBJ2-5, with unresolved D. The CDR3 runs 14 residues. Trimming removed 0 bases at V and 5 bases at J, with 10 bases between. Germline lookup yields CDR1 LGHDT and CDR2 YNNKEL (reference sequence).

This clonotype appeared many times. CDR3 DNA: TGTGCCAGCAGCCCAAGGGAGCGGGGGGGCATAGAGACCCAGTACTTC. This translates into CASSPRERGGIETQYF. The V call is TRBV28, the J call TRBJ2-5, with 10 bases identical to TRBD2. Losses at the gene ends were 6 bases for V and 4 bases for J; bases not matched to a gene: 11. The CDR3 has 16 amino acids. The germline V gene encodes CDR1 MDHEN and CDR2 SYDVKM.

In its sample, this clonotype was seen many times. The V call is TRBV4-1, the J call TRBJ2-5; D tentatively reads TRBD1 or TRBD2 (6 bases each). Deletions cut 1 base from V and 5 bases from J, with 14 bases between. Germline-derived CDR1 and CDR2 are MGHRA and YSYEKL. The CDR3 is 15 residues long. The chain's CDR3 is CASSQGPGARETQYF. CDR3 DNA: TGCGCCAGCAGCCAAGGCCCGGGGGCCAGGGAGACCCAGTACTTC.

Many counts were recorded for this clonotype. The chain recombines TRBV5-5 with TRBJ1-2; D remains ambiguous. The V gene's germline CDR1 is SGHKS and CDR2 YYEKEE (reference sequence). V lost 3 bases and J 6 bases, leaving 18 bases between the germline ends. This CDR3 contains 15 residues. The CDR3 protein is CASSSRTVRGDGYTF. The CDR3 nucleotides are TGTGCCAGCAGCTCCCGCACTGTTCGAGGAGATGGCTACACCTTC.

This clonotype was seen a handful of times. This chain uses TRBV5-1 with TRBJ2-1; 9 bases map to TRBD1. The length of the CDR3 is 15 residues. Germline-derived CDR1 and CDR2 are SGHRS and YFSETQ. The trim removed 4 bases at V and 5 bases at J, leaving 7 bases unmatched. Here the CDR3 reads CASSVGQGGDNEQFF. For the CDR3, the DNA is TGCGCCAGCAGCGTGGGACAGGGAGGCGACAATGAGCAGTTCTTC.

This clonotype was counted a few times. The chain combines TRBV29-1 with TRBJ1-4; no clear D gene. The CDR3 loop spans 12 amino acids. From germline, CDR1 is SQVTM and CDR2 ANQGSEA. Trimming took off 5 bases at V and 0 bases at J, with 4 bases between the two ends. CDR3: CSVQSTNEKLFF. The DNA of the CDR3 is TGCAGCGTTCAGTCAACTAATGAAAAACTGTTTTTT.

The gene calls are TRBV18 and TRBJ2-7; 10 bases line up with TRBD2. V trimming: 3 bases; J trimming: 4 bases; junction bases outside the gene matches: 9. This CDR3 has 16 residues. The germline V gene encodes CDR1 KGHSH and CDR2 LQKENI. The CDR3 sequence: CASSPSSGGQGYEQYF. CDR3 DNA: TGTGCCAGCTCACCTTCTAGCGGGGGCCAAGGATACGAGCAGTACTTC.

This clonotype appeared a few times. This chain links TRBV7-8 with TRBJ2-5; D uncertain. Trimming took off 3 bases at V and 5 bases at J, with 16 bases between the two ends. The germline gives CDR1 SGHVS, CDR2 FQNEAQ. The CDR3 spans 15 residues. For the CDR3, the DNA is TGTGCCAGCAGCTTCGATGCTTCGGCTCTGGAGACCCAGTACTTC. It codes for CASSFDASALETQYF.

The CDR3 DNA sequence: TGCAGTGGCAAACAGTTTCGGGACATTGAAGCTTTCTTT. As protein: CSGKQFRDIEAFF. This chain joins TRBV20-1 and TRBJ1-1; D perhaps matches TRBD1 (6 bases). CDR3 length: 13 amino acids. Between the trimmed V and J ends, which lost 7 bases and 7 bases, there was a span of 19 bases. The germline V gene has CDR1 DFQATT and CDR2 SNEGSKA (reference sequence).

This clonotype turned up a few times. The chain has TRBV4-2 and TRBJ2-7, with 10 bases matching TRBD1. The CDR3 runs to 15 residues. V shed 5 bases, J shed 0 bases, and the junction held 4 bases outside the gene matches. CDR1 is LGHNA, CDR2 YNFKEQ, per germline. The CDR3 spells CASSSRDRGSYEQYF. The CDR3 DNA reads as TGTGCCAGCAGCTCCCGGGACAGGGGCTCCTACGAGCAGTACTTC.

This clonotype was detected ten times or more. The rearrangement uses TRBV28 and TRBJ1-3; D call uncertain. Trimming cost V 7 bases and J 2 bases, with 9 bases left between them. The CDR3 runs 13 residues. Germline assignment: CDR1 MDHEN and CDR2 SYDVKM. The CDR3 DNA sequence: TGTGCCAGCACTTTGATGGCTGGAAACACCATATATTTT. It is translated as CASTLMAGNTIYF.

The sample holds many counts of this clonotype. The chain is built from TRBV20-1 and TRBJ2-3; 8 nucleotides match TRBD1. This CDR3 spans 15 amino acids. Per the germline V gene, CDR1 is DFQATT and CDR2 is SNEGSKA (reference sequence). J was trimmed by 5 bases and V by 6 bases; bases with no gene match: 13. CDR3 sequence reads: CSAPSGQGRVDTQYF. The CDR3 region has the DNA TGCAGTGCCCCGAGCGGACAGGGCAGGGTAGATACGCAGTATTTT.

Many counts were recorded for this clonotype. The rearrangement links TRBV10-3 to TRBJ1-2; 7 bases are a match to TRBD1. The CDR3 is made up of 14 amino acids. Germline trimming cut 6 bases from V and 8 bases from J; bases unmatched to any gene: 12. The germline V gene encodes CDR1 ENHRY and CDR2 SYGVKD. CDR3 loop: CAISDAGGSGGYTF. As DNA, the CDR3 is TGTGCCATCAGCGATGCAGGGGGTTCTGGAGGCTACACCTTC.